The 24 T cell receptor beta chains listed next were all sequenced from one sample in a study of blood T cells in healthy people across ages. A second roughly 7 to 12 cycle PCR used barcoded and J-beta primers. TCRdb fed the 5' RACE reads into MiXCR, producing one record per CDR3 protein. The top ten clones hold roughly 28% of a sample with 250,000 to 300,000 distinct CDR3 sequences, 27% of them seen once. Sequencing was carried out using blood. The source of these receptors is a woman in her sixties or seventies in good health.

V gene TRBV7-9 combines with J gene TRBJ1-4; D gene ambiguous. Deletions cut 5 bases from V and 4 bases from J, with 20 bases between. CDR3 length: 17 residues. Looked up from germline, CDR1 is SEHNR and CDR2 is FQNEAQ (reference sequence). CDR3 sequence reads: CASSPLTSGGINEKLFF. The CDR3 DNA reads TGTGCCAGCAGCCCCCTTACCTCGGGTGGGATTAATGAAAAACTGTTTTTT.

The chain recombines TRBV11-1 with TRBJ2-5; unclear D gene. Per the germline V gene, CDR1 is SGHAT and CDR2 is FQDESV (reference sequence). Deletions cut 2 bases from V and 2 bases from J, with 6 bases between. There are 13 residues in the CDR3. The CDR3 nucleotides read TGTGCCAGCAGCTTATTCCTACAAGAGACCCAGTACTTC. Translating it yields CASSLFLQETQYF.

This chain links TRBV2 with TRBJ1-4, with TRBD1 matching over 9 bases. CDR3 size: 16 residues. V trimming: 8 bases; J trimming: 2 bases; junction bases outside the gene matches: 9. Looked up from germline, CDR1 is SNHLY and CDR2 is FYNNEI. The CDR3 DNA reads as TGTGCCAGCGAGGGGACAGGGTTCGGTACTAATGAAAAACTGTTTTTT. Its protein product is CASEGTGFGTNEKLFF.

The CDR3 is CASRLSTGLETQYF. For the CDR3, the DNA is TGTGCCAGCAGACTATCAACAGGGTTAGAGACCCAGTACTTC. The chain couples TRBV12-3 or TRBV12-4 to TRBJ2-7; D is possibly TRBD1 (6 bases). The J call is uncertain, as TRBJ2-5 better fits the DNA end. This CDR3 comprises 14 residues.

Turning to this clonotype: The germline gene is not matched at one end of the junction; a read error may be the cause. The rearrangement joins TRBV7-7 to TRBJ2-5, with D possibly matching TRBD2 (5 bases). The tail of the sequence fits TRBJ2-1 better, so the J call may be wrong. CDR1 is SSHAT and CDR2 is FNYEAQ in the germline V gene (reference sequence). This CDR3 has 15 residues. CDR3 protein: CASSLLGGPYNEQFF. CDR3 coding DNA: TGTGCTAGCAGCTTATTAGGCGGGCCCTACAATGAGCAGTTCTTC.

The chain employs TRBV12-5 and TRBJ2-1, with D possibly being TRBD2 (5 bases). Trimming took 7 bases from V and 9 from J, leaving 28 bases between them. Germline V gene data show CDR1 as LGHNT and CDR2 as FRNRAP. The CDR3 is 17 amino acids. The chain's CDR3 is CASAPGLGMPFPSEQFF. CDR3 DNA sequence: TGTGCTAGTGCCCCGGGGTTGGGAATGCCTTTCCCGAGTGAGCAGTTCTTC. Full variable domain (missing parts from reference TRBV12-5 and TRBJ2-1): DARVTQTPRHKVTEMGQEVTMRCQPILGHNTVFWYRQTMMQGLELLAYFRNRAPLDDSGMPKDRFSAEMPDATLATLKIQPSEPRDSAVYFCASAPGLGMPFPSEQFFGPGTRLTVL.

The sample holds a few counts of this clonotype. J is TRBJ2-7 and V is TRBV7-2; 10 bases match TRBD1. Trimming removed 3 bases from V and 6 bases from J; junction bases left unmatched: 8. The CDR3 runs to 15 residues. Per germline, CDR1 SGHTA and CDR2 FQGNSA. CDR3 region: CASSFLGTGAAEQYF. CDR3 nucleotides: TGTGCCAGCAGCTTCCTGGGGACAGGGGCAGCCGAGCAGTACTTC.

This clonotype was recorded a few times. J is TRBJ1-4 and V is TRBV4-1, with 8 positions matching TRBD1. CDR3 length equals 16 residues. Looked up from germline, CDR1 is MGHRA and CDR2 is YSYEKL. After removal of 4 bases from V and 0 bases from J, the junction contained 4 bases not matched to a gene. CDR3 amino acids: CASSPGQGATNEKLFF. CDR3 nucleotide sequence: TGCGCCAGCAGCCCCGGACAGGGAGCAACTAATGAAAAACTGTTTTTT.

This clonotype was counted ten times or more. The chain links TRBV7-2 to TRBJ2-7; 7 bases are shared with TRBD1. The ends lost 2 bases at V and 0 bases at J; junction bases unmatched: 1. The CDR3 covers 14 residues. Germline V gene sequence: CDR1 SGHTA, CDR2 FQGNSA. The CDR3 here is CASSLPGGSYEQYF. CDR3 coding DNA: TGTGCCAGCAGCTTACCAGGGGGCTCCTACGAGCAGTACTTC.

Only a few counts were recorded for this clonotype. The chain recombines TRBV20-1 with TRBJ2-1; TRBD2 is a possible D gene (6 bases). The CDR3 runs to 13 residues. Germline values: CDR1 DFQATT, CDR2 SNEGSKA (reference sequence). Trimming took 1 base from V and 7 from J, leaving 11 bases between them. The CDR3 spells CSARAVGTNEQFF. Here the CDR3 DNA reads TGCAGTGCTAGAGCCGTCGGGACTAATGAGCAGTTCTTC.

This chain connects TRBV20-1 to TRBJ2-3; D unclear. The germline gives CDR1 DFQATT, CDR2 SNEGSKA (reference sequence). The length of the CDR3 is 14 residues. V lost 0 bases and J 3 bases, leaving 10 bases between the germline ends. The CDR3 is CSARDQLSTDTQYF. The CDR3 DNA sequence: TGCAGTGCTAGAGATCAGCTATCAACAGATACGCAGTATTTT.

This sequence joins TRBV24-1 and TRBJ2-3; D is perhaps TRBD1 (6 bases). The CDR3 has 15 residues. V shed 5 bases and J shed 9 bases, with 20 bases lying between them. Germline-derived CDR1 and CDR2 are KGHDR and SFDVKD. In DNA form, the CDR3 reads TGTGCCACCAGTGGTCCCGGGACAAAGGCCGGGACGCAGTATTTT. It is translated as CATSGPGTKAGTQYF.

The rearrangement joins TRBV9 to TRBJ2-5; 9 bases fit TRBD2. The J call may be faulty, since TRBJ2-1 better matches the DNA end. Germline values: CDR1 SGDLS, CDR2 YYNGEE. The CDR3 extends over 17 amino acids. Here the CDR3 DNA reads TGTGCCAGCAGCGTAGGGCAAGCTAGCGGGGCCCCCAATGAGCAGTTCTTC. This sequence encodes CASSVGQASGAPNEQFF.

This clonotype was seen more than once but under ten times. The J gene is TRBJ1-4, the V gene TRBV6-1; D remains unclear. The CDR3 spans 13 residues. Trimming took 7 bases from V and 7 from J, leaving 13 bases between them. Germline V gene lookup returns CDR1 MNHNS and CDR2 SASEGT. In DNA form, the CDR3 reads TGTGCCAGCAACTTGGTGACCGGTGAAAAACTGTTTTTT. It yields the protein CASNLVTGEKLFF.

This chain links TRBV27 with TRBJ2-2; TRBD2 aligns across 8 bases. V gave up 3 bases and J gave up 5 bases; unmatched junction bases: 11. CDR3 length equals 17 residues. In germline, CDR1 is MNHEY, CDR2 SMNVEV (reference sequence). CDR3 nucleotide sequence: TGTGCCAGCAGTTTCAGTAGGGCGGGAGGAAGAACCGGGGAGCTGTTTTTT. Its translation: CASSFSRAGGRTGELFF.

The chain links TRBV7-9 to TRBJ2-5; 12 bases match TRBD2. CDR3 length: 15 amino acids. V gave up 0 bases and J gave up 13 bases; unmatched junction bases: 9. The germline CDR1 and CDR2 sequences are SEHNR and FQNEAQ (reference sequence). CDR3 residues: CASSLAGLAGYERYF. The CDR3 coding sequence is TGTGCCAGCAGCTTAGCCGGACTAGCGGGGTACGAGCGGTACTTC.

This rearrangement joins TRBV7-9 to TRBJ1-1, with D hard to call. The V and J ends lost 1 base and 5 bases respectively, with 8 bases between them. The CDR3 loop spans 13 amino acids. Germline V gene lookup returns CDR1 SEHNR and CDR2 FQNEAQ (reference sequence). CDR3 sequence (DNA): TGTGCCAGCAGCTTAGAGGCCCGAACTGAAGCTTTCTTT. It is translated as CASSLEARTEAFF.

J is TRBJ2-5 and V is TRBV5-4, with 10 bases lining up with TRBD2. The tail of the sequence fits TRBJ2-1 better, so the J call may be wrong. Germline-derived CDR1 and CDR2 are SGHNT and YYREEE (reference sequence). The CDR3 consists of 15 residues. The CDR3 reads CASSASGTSDNEQFF. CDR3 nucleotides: TGTGCCAGCAGCGCCTCCGGGACTAGCGACAATGAGCAGTTCTTC.

This CDR3 is CASSSTMGADYGYTF. CDR3 DNA sequence: TGTGCCAGCAGCTCTACAATGGGGGCGGACTATGGCTACACCTTC. The rearrangement uses TRBV7-9 and TRBJ1-2; D is perhaps TRBD1 (6 bases). With 4 bases removed from V and 3 bases from J, the gap between germline ends came to 15 bases. CDR3 length: 15 residues. Germline CDR1 SEHNR, CDR2 FQNEAQ (reference sequence).

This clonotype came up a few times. CDR3 DNA sequence: TGTGCCACCAGTGAGTTAGGGACAGGGAGTCAGCCCCAGCATTTT. Its translation is CATSELGTGSQPQHF. The chain links TRBV24-1 to TRBJ1-5, with TRBD1 matching 9 bases. There are 15 residues in the CDR3. The germline gives CDR1 KGHDR, CDR2 SFDVKD. The trim removed 4 bases at V and 6 bases at J, leaving 6 bases unmatched.

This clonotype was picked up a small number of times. The CDR3 nucleotides read TGTGCCAGCAGCTTAGCGAGGGTTGGGGGCGGGGGCACTGAAGCTTTCTTT. Its translation: CASSLARVGGGGTEAFF. The chain recombines TRBV7-2 with TRBJ1-1; TRBD1 is a possible D gene (6 bases). Germline V CDR1 and CDR2: SGHTA, FQGNSA. The CDR3 totals 17 residues. The V gene lost 0 bases and the J gene lost 4 bases, with 18 bases spanning the gap.

CDR3 sequence reads: CASSSPGSRQVAYEQYF. The CDR3 nucleotides are TGTGCCAGCAGTTCACCAGGGTCACGACAGGTAGCCTACGAGCAGTACTTC. The chain has TRBV28 and TRBJ2-7; the D gene is possibly TRBD1 (6 bases). Deletions cut 4 bases from V and 2 bases from J, with 21 bases between. This CDR3 is built from 17 residues. Germline CDR1 and CDR2: MDHEN and SYDVKM.

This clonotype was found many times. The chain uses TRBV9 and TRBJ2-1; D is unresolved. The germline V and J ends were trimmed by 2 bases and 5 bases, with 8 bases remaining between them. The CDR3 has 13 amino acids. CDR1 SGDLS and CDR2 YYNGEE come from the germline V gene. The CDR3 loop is CASSVRTHNEQFF. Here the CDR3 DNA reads TGTGCCAGCAGCGTCCGAACCCACAATGAGCAGTTCTTC.

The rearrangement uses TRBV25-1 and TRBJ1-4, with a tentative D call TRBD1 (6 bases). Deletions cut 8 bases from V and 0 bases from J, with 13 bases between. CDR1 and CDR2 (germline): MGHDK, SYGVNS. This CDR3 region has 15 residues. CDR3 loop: CASGGDKATNEKLFF. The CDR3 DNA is TGTGCCAGCGGGGGGGACAAAGCAACTAATGAAAAACTGTTTTTT. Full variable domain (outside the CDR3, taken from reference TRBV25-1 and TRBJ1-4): EADIYQTPRYLVIGTGKKITLECSQTMGHDKMYWYQQDPGMELHLIHYSYGVNSTEKGDLSSESTVSRIRTEHFPLTLESARPSHTSQYLCASGGDKATNEKLFFGSGTQLSVL.